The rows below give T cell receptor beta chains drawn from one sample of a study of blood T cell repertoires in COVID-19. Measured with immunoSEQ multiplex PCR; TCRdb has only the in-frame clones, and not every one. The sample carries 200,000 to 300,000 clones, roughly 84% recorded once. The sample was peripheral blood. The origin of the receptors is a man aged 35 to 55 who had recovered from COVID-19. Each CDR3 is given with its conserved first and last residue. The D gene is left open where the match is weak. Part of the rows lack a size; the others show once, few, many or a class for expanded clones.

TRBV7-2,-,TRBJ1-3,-,TGTGCCAGCAGCACGGTGGGAAACACCATATATTTT,CASSTVGNTIYF
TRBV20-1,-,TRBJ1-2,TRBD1,TGCAGTGCTAGTGACCAGGGGGCAAGAGGTGGCTACACCTTC,CSASDQGARGGYTF
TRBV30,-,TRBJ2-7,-,TGTGCCTGGAGTGGAGTCTACGAGCAGTACTTC,CAWSGVYEQYF
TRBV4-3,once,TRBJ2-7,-,TGCGCCAGCAGCCAAGGCGCAGGGATGTACGAGCAGTACTTC,CASSQGAGMYEQYF
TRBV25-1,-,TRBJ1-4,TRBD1,TGTGCCAGCAGTGACCCCCAGACAGGGGCTAATGAAAAACTGTTTTTT,CASSDPQTGANEKLFF
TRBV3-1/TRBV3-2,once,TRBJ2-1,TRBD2,TGTGCCAGCAGCGCCCGGGGGGGAGATTACAATGAGCAGTTCTTC,CASSARGGDYNEQFF
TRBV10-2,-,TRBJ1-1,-,TGCGCCAGCAGTGAGTCGAATGCGATGAACACTGAAGCTTTCTTT,CASSESNAMNTEAFF
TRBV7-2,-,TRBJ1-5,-,TGTGCCAGCAGCTTAGCCGGAACAGGTTACAATCAGCCCCAGCATTTT,CASSLAGTGYNQPQHF
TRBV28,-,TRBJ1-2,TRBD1,TGTGCCAGCAGCCCGGGACAGGATGATGGCTACACCTTC,CASSPGQDDGYTF
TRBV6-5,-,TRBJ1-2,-,TGTGCCAGCAGTTACGCGGGGTCCTATGGCTACACCTTC,CASSYAGSYGYTF
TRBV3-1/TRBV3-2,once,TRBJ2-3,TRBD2,TGTGCCAGCAGCCGACAAGCGGGGGGGCCCACAGATACGCAGTATTTT,CASSRQAGGPTDTQYF
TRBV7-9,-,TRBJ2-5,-,TGTGCCAGCAGCTTAAGGGCGGGCGGGTTGGAGACCCAGTACTTC,CASSLRAGGLETQYF
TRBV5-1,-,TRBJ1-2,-,TGCGCCAGCAGCTTTGGCAGGGAATTCGCTGGCTACACCTTC,CASSFGREFAGYTF
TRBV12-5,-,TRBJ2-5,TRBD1,TGTGCTAGTGGTTTGATAACAGGGGGAAGCGAGACCCAGTACTTC,CASGLITGGSETQYF
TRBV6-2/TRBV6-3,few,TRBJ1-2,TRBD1,TGTGCCAGCAGTTACCGTACCCTCGGGACAGGGGCCAACTATGGCTACACCTTC,CASSYRTLGTGANYGYTF
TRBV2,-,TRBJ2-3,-,TGTGCCAGCAGGGGCGGGACTCTGGGCGGAGATACGCAGTATTTT,CASRGGTLGGDTQYF
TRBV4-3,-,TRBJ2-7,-,TGCGCCAGCAGCCTAGACCGGGACACTGCCTACGAGCAGTACTTC,CASSLDRDTAYEQYF
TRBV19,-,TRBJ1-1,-,TGTGCCAGTAGTAGGTTGCAGGTGAACACTGAAGCTTTCTTT,CASSRLQVNTEAFF
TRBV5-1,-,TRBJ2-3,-,TGCGCCAGCAGCCCGCGGGACGGGAGCACAGATACGCAGTATTTT,CASSPRDGSTDTQYF
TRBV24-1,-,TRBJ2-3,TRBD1,TGTGCCACCAGTGATGCTCCGGGACAGGGGGACACAGATACGCAGTATTTT,CATSDAPGQGDTDTQYF
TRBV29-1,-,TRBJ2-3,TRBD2,TGCAGCGGGAAGGGGACTAGCGGGTCCATGGCAGATACGCAGTATTTT,CSGKGTSGSMADTQYF
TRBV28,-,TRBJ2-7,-,TGTGCCAGCAGTTTGAAACCGGAGGTCTCCTACGAGCAGTACTTC,CASSLKPEVSYEQYF
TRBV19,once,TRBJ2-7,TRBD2,TGTGCCAGTAGTATAGAGCGCCTAGCGGGAGTCTACGAGCAGTACTTC,CASSIERLAGVYEQYF
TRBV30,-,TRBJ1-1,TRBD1,TGTGCCTGGAAAGGACAGGGGCTGAACACTGAAGCTTTCTTT,CAWKGQGLNTEAFF
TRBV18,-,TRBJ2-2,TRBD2,TGTGCCAGCTCACCTTCCCTAGCGGAAATCACCGGGGAGCTGTTTTTT,CASSPSLAEITGELFF
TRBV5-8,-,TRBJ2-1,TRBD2,TGTGCCAGCAGCTTGGCCAGGCGGCGGGAGTTGGTAAATGAGCAGTTCTTC,CASSLARRRELVNEQFF
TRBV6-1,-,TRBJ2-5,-,TGTGCCAGCAGTGATATGGGAGGTGGAGAGACCCAGTACTTC,CASSDMGGGETQYF
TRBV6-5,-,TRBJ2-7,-,TGTGCCAGCAGTTCAGGACAGTGGCAGTACTTC,CASSSGQWQYF
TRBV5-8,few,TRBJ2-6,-,TGTGCCAGCAGTTACTCTGGGGCCAACGTCCTGACTTTC,CASSYSGANVLTF
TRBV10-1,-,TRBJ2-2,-,TGCGCCAGTGCCCGCGGGGTAACCGGGGAGCTGTTTTTT,CASARGVTGELFF
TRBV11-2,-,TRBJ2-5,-,TGTGCCAGCAGCGCCCCGGGCAGGGGCCCTATAGAGACCCAGTACTTC,CASSAPGRGPIETQYF
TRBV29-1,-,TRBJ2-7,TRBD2,TGCAGCGTAAGGACGGGAGGGTACGAGCAGTACTTC,CSVRTGGYEQYF
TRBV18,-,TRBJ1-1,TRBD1,TGTGCCAGCTCCTCAGGGACAGGAGGTGAAGCTTTCTTT,CASSSGTGGEAFF
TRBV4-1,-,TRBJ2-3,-,TGCGCCAGCAGCCCTGGGTGGCTTGGAGGCACAGATACGCAGTATTTT,CASSPGWLGGTDTQYF
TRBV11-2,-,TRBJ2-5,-,TGTGCCAGCAGCTTTTATGAGACCCAGTACTTC,CASSFYETQYF
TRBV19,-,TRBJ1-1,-,TGTGCCAGTAGTCCTCGACAACTGAACACTGAAGCTTTCTTT,CASSPRQLNTEAFF
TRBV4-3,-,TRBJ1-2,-,TGCGCCAGCAGCCAAGCTTACACAGGGAGCTATGGCTACACCTTC,CASSQAYTGSYGYTF
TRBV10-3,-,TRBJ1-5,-,TGTGCCATCAGTGAGTCGCGGGCATCCCTTCGTAATCAGCCCCAGCATTTT,CAISESRASLRNQPQHF
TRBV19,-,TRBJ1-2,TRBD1,TGTGCCAGTAGTCCTGAGGGACAGGGGGGTCGGTATGGCTACACCTTC,CASSPEGQGGRYGYTF
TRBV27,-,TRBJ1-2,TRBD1,TGTGCCAGCAGTTCGACAGGGTCGGCTGGCTACACCTTC,CASSSTGSAGYTF
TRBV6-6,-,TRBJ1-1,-,TGTGCCAGCAGCCTGGACAGTAACACTGAAGCTTTCTTT,CASSLDSNTEAFF
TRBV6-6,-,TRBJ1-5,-,TGTGCCAGCAGTTACCTCGGGGGGAATCAGCCCCAGCATTTT,CASSYLGGNQPQHF
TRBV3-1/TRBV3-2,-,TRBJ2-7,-,TGTGCCAGCAGCCAATTCCCCCTCTACGAGCAGTACTTC,CASSQFPLYEQYF
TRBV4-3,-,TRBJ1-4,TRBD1,TGCGCCAGCAGCCAAGGGGCTTTAGGGGACAGGAGGTTTTTT,CASSQGALGDRRFF
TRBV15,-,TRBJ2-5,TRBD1,TGTGCCACCAGCAGAGAGGGACAGGGTATGGATTCGGTCGAGACCCAGTACTTC,CATSREGQGMDSVETQYF
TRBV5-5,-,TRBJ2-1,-,TGTGCCAGCAGCGTGGCGGGCAGGACTGGTAGGAAGGAGCAGTTCTTC,CASSVAGRTGRKEQFF
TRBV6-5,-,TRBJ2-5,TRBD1,TGTGCCAGCAGTTTACGGACAGGGCAAGAGACCCAGTACTTC,CASSLRTGQETQYF
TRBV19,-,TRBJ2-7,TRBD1,TGTGCCAGTAGTATAGGGGGACAGGACTCTTGGAAGCAGTACTTC,CASSIGGQDSWKQYF
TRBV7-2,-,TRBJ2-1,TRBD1,TGTGCCAGCAGCCCCCGGGGACAGCGGTACAGTGAGCAGTTCTTC,CASSPRGQRYSEQFF
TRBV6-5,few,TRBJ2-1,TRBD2,TGTGCCAGCAGTTACTCATGGACTAGTCGGGTCAATGAGCAGTTCTTC,CASSYSWTSRVNEQFF
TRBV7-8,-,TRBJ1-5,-,TGTGCCAGCAGCTTATATGGTGAGGGTGGCAATCAGCCCCAGCATTTT,CASSLYGEGGNQPQHF
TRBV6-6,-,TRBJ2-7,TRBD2,TGTGCCAGCACCCCTAGCGGACGGAGCTCCTACGAGCAGTACTTC,CASTPSGRSSYEQYF
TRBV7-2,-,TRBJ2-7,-,TGTGCCAGCAGCCGGCCGGGTCCGTACGAGCAGTACTTC,CASSRPGPYEQYF
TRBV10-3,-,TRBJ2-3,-,TGTGCCATCAGCTTGCCTGGGGGTGCGGGGGATACGCAGTATTTT,CAISLPGGAGDTQYF